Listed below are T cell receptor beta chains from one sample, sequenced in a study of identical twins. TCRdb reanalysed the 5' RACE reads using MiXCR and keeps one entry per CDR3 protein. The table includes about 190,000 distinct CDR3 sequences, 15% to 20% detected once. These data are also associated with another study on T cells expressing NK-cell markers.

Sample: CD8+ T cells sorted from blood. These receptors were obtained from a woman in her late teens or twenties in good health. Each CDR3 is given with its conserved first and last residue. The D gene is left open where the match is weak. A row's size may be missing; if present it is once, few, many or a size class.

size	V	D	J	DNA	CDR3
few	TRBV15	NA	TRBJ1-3	TGTGCCACCAGGGCCCCCTCCGACCCCTCCGGAAACACCATATATTTT	CATRAPSDPSGNTIYF
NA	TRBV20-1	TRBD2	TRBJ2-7	TGCAGTGCTAGCCCCCTAGCGGGAGAGCGTCCCTACGAGCAGTACTTC	CSASPLAGERPYEQYF
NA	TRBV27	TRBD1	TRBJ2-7	TGTGCCAGCAGCCTTCAGGGACAGGGTGGTCCCTACGAGCAGTACTTC	CASSLQGQGGPYEQYF
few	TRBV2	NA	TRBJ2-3	TGTGCCGTCAGGGGTGTAACCCCAAGGGGCGATACGCAGTATTTT	CAVRGVTPRGDTQYF
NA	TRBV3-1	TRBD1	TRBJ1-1	TGTGCCAGCAGCTCGATGAGTGGCAGGGGGGGCACTGAAGCTTTCTTT	CASSSMSGRGGTEAFF
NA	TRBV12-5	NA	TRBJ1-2	TGTGCTAGCACCAGGGATCCCTATGGCTACACCTTC	CASTRDPYGYTF
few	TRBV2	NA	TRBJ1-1	TGTGCCAGCAGTTCAGGGTTCCACACTGAAGCTTTCTTT	CASSSGFHTEAFF
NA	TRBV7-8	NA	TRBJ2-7	TGTGCCAGCAGCAAGAAAGGTGACAGGTATAGGATCAACGAGCAGTACTTC	CASSKKGDRYRINEQYF
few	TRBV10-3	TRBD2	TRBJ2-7	TGTGCCATCAGTTTGAGGGCTAGCGGGAGAAGTATCTACGAGCAGTACTTC	CAISLRASGRSIYEQYF
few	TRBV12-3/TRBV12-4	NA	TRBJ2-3	TGTGCCATCTCTGTGGGCGATACGCAGTATTTT	CAISVGDTQYF
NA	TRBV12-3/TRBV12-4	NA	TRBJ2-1	TGTGCCAGCGCCCCTTTACCTCCCTACAATGAGCAGTTCTTC	CASAPLPPYNEQFF
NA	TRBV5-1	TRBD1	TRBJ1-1	TGCGCCAGCAGCTTGAACAGGGGGGACACTGAAGCTTTCTTT	CASSLNRGDTEAFF
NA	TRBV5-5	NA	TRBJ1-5	TGTGCCAGCAGTCCCACACGAAGCAATCAGCCCCAGCATTTT	CASSPTRSNQPQHF
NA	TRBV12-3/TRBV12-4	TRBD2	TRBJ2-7	TGTGCCAGCAGTCTCGGGACTACCAACCCCTACGAGCAGTACTTC	CASSLGTTNPYEQYF
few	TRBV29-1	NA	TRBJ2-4	TGCAGCGTTGTCGGAGATTCTCAGTACTTC	CSVVGDSQYF
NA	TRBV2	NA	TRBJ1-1	TGTGCCAGCAGTGAAGCGCGGGACACTTTTGAAGCTTTCTTT	CASSEARDTFEAFF
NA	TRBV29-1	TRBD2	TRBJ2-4	TGCAGCGTTGAAGTGTTTGCTAGCGGAGAAACCTTAGCCAAAAACATTCAGTACTTC	CSVEVFASGETLAKNIQYF
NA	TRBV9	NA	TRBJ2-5	TGTGCCAGCAGCGTGGCCGGGTGGGAGACCCAGTACTTC	CASSVAGWETQYF
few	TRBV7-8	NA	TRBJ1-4	TGTGCCAGCAGCGGGCCCAGGAGAAAACTGTTTTTT	CASSGPRRKLFF
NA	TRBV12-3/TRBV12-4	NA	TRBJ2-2	TGTGCCAGCAGTCGACGCCTTAGTAACACCGGGGAGCTGTTTTTT	CASSRRLSNTGELFF
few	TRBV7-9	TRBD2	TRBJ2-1	TGTGCCAGCAGCTCCCCCTTAGCGGGAAGCTCCTACAATGAGCAGTTCTTC	CASSSPLAGSSYNEQFF